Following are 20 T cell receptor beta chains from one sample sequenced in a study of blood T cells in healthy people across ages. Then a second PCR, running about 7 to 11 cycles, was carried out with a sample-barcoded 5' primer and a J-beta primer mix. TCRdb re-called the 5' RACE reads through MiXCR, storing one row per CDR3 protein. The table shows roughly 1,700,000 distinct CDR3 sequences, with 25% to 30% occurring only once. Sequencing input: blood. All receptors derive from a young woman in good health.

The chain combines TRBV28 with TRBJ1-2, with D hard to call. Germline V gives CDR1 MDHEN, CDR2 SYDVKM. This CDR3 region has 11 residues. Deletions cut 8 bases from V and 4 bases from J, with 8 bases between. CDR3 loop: CASGLGYGYTF. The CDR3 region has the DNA TGTGCCAGCGGGCTAGGCTATGGCTACACCTTC.

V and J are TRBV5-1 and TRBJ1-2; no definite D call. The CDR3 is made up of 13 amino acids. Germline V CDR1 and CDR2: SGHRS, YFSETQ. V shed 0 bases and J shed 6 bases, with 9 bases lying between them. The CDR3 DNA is TGCGCCAGCAGCTTGGACAACGTGGATGGCTACACCTTC. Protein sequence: CASSLDNVDGYTF. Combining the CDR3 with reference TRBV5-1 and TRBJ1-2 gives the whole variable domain KAGVTQTPRYLIKTRGQQVTLSCSPISGHRSVSWYQQTPGQGLQFLFEYFSETQRNKGNFPGRFSGRQFSNSRSEMNVSTLELGDSALYLCASSLDNVDGYTFGSGTRLTVV.

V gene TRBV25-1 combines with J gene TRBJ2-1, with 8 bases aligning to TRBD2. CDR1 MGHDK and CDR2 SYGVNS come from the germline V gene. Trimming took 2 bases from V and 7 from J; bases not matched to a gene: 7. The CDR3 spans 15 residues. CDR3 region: CASSEPSGRWNEQFF. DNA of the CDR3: TGTGCCAGCAGTGAACCGAGCGGGAGATGGAATGAGCAGTTCTTC.

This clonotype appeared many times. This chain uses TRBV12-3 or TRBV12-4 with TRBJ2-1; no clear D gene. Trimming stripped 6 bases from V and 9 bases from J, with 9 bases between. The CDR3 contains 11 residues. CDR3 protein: CASSWDSEQFF. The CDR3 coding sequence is TGTGCCAGCAGCTGGGATTCTGAGCAGTTCTTC.

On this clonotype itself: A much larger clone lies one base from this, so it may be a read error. CDR3: CASSFGTSHNEQVF. The CDR3 nucleotides read TGTGCCAGCAGTTTCGGGACTAGTCACAATGAGCAGGTCTTC. J is TRBJ2-1 and V is TRBV28, with 8 bases lining up with TRBD2. The germline gives CDR1 MDHEN, CDR2 SYDVKM. This CDR3 spans 14 amino acids.

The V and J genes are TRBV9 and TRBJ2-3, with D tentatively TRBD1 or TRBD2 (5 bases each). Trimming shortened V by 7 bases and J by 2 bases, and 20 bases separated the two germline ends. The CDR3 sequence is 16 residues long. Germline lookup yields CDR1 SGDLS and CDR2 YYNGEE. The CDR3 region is CASGLSRDGHTDTQYF. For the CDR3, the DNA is TGTGCCAGCGGTCTGTCACGGGACGGTCACACAGATACGCAGTATTTT.

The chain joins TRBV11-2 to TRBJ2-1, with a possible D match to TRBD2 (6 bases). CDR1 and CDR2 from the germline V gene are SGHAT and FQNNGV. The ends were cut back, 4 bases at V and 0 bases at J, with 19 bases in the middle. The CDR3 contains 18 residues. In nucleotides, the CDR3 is TGTGCCAGCAGCTCCGGTGGAGGGACCACCAGCTCCTACAATGAGCAGTTCTTC. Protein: CASSSGGGTTSSYNEQFF. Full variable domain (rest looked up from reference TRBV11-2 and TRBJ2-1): EAGVAQSPRYKIIEKRQSVAFWCNPISGHATLYWYQQILGQGPKLLIQFQNNGVVDDSQLPKDRFSAERLKGVDSTLKIQPAKLEDSAVYLCASSSGGGTTSSYNEQFFGPGTRLTVL.

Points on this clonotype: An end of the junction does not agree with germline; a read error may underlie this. The CDR3 loop is CTSSSSSGGAREQYF. In DNA form, the CDR3 reads TGTACCAGCAGCTCCTCTAGCGGGGGGGCGCGAGAGCAGTACTTC. The chain carries TRBV11-2 and TRBJ2-7; 12 bases match TRBD2. From germline, CDR1 is SGHAT and CDR2 FQNNGV. The CDR3 spans 15 residues.

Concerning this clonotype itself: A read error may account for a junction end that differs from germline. CDR3 amino acids: CASSYSGRRNTEAVF. The CDR3 coding sequence is TGTGCCAGCAGTTACTCGGGCAGAAGGAACACTGAAGCTGTCTTT. This chain connects TRBV6-2 or TRBV6-3 to TRBJ1-1; no clear D. Germline V gene sequence: CDR1 MNHEY, CDR2 SVGEGT. This CDR3 contains 15 residues.

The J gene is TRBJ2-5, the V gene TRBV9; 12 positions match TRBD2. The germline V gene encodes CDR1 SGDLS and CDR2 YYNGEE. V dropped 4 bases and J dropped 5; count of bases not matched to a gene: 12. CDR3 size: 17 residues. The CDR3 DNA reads TGTGCCAGCAGCCCGGGGGCTAGCGGGGGGGCCCGGGAGACCCAGTACTTC. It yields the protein CASSPGASGGARETQYF. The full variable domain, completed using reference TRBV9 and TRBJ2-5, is DSGVTQTPKHLITATGQRVTLRCSPRSGDLSVYWYQQSLDQGLQFLIQYYNGEERAKGNILERFSAQQFPDLHSELNLSSLELGDSALYFCASSPGASGGARETQYFGPGTRLLVL.

The CDR3 spells CASSQDRVDTGELFF. The CDR3 DNA reads TGTGCCAGCAGTCAGGACAGGGTTGACACCGGGGAGCTGTTTTTT. This sequence joins TRBV2 and TRBJ2-2, with TRBD1 matching 8 bases. The CDR3 has 15 residues. CDR1 and CDR2 (germline): SNHLY, FYNNEI. V shed 5 bases and J 3 bases; nucleotides not matched to a gene: 5.

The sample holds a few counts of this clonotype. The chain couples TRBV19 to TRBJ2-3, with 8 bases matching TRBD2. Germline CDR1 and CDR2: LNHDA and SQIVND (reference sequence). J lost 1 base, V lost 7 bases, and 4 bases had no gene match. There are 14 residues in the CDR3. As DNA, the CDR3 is TGTGCCAGTAAACGGGAGGGACGCACAGATACGCAGTATTTT. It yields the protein CASKREGRTDTQYF.

In DNA, the CDR3 is TGTGCCAGCAGTACCTACAGGGTCACCTACGAGCAGTACTTC. Protein: CASSTYRVTYEQYF. This sequence joins TRBV6-6 and TRBJ2-7; perhaps TRBD1 as D (6 bases). V was trimmed by 5 bases and J by 2 bases, leaving 13 bases between them. Germline V CDR1 and CDR2: MNHNY, SVGAGI (reference sequence). CDR3 length: 14 amino acids.

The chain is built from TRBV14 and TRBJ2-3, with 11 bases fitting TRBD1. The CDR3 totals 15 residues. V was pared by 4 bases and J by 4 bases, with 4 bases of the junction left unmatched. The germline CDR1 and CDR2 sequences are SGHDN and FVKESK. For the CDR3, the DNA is TGTGCCAGCAGCCCACTGGGACAGGGGGCAGATACGCAGTATTTT. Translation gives CASSPLGQGADTQYF.

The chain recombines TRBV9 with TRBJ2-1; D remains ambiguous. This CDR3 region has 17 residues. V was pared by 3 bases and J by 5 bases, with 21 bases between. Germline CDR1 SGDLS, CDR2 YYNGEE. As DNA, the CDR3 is TGTGCCAGCAGCGAACCATCGGGTAATGGTCCTGACAATGAGCAGTTCTTC. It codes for CASSEPSGNGPDNEQFF.

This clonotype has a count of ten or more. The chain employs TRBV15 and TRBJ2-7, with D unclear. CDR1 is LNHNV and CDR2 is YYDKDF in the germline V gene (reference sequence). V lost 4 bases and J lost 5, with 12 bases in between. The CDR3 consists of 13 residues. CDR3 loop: CATSKYIGDEQYF. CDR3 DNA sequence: TGTGCCACCAGCAAATATATTGGGGACGAGCAGTACTTC.

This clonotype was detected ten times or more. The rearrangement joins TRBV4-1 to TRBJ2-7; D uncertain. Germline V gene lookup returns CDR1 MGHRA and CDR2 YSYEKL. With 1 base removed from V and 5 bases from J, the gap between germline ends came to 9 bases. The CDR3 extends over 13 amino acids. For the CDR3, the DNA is TGCGCCAGCAGCCAAGCCTTAAGGAACGAGCAGTACTTC. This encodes CASSQALRNEQYF.

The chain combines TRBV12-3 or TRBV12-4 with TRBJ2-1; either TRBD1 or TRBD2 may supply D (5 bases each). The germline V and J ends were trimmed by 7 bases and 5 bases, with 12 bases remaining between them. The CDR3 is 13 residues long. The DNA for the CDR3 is TGTGCCAGCAAATGGGACCCGGACAATGAGCAGTTCTTC. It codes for CASKWDPDNEQFF.

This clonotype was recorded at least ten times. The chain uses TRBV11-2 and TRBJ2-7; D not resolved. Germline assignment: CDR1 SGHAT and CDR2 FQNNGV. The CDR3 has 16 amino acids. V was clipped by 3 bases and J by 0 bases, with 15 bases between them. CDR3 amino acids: CASSLGKGETSYEQYF. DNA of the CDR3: TGTGCCAGCAGCTTGGGAAAGGGCGAAACCTCCTACGAGCAGTACTTC.

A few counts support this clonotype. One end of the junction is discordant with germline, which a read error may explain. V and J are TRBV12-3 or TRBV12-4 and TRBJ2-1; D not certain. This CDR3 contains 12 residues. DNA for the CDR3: TGTGCCAGCAGGCGATTCCACAATGAGCGGTTCTTC. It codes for CASRRFHNERFF.